This T cell receptor beta chain was sequenced during a study of spatial heterogeneity in lung cancer. Regarding the study as a whole: Expanded tumor TCRs that were ubiquitous appeared in blood more at resection than follow-up.

Each CDR3 protein is one row after TCRdb ran MiXCR on the 5' RACE reads. The sample carries tens of thousands of distinct CDR3 sequences, 6% to 7% recorded once. Time point defined: sample taken at primary tumor resection. Whole RNA was taken from tumor, nontumor lung or frozen PBMC; it was then sequenced unsorted. The CDR3 runs to 11 residues. Trimming took 4 bases from V and 7 from J, leaving 8 bases between them. Germline V gene data show CDR1 as MNHEY and CDR2 as SVGAGI. This clonotype has a count of ten or more. Its specificity is unknown. The material was PBMCs, obtained at surgery. The chain joins TRBV6-5 to TRBJ2-7; tentative D call: TRBD1 (5 bases). This sequence was found in a female donor with early-stage non-small cell lung cancer. The CDR3 protein is CASSSGREQYF. The CDR3 coding sequence is TGTGCCAGCAGTTCAGGGCGTGAGCAGTACTTC.